Listed here are 21 T cell receptor beta chains from one sample, sequenced in a study of long-term antiretroviral therapy in people with HIV. Survey-level immunoSEQ v3.0 assays were run. Assay used: immunoSEQ multiplex PCR; TCRdb lists only in-frame clones, some missing. This table has roughly 15,000 clones, 88% appearing once. Specimen: unsorted PBMCs, collected 6.2 years after starting antiretroviral therapy. Every receptor here comes from a man in his forties with HIV.

This rearrangement joins TRBV5-4 to TRBJ2-3; 12 nucleotides align to TRBD2. Germline loops: CDR1 SGHNT, CDR2 YYREEE (reference sequence). V was clipped by 4 bases and J by 5 bases; unmatched bases: 2. This CDR3 is built from 14 residues. The CDR3 region has the DNA TGTGCCAGCAGCCCGGGACTAGCGGGAGATACGCAGTATTTT. Translation gives CASSPGLAGDTQYF.

The rearrangement joins TRBV9 to TRBJ2-3, with TRBD2 matching 7 bases. J gave up 6 bases and V 4 bases, and 2 bases lay outside the gene matches. From germline, CDR1 is SGDLS and CDR2 YYNGEE. The CDR3 has 12 residues. CDR3 in DNA: TGTGCCAGCAGCTCACTAGCGGATACGCAGTATTTT. Amino acid sequence: CASSSLADTQYF.

This rearrangement joins TRBV11-2 to TRBJ1-5; D remains unclear. Germline-derived CDR1 and CDR2 are SGHAT and FQNNGV. Between the trimmed V and J ends, which lost 2 bases and 5 bases, there was a span of 7 bases. The CDR3 covers 13 residues. CDR3 region: CASSLNLHQPQHF. The CDR3 DNA is TGTGCCAGCAGCTTAAATCTGCATCAGCCCCAGCATTTT.

V and J are TRBV5-4 and TRBJ2-7; TRBD1 agrees at 8 bases. The CDR3 covers 16 residues. CDR1 and CDR2 (germline): SGHNT, YYREEE (reference sequence). The V gene end was trimmed by 0 bases and the J gene end by 3 bases; junction bases not matched to a gene: 8. The DNA of the CDR3 is TGTGCCAGCAGCTTGGAGGGACAGGTGACTTTCTACGAGCAGTACTTC. Its translation: CASSLEGQVTFYEQYF.

The chain combines TRBV27 with TRBJ1-1; D is undetermined. This CDR3 has 13 residues. The V end lost 2 bases, the J end lost 0 bases, and 4 bases lay between the germline ends. Per the germline V gene, CDR1 is MNHEY and CDR2 is SMNVEV (reference sequence). The CDR3 reads CASSLSLNTEAFF. The DNA of the CDR3 is TGTGCCAGCAGTTTAAGTCTGAACACTGAAGCTTTCTTT.

V gene TRBV30 combines with J gene TRBJ2-3; 8 bases are a match to TRBD2. V lost 1 base and J lost 2; bases outside the gene matches: 8. There are 16 residues in the CDR3. Per germline, CDR1 GTSNPN and CDR2 SVGIG (reference sequence). The CDR3 coding sequence is TGTGCCTGGAGTGCCTTAGGAGCGGGAGACACAGATACGCAGTATTTT. It encodes CAWSALGAGDTDTQYF.

This sequence joins TRBV28 and TRBJ2-5; possibly TRBD1 or TRBD2 for D (5 bases each). V shed 5 bases and J shed 3 bases, with 16 bases lying between them. The CDR3 loop spans 15 amino acids. Germline CDR1 MDHEN, CDR2 SYDVKM. CDR3 in DNA: TGTGCCAGCAGTCCACTTGGGACCGCCAAAGAGACCCAGTACTTC. Translating gives CASSPLGTAKETQYF.

This chain joins TRBV10-3 and TRBJ1-2; 10 positions agree with TRBD1. The CDR3 is made up of 15 amino acids. Germline values: CDR1 ENHRY, CDR2 SYGVKD. The junction had 5 bases not matched to a gene; V was cut back by 2 bases and J by 5 bases. Here the CDR3 reads CAISEGDRGDYGYTF. The CDR3 DNA reads as TGTGCCATCAGTGAGGGGGACAGGGGAGATTATGGCTACACCTTC.

This chain joins TRBV7-9 and TRBJ1-4; D is ambiguous. CDR1 is SEHNR, CDR2 FQNEAQ, per germline (reference sequence). This CDR3 comprises 15 residues. Trimming cost V 5 bases and J 8 bases, with 18 bases left between them. The CDR3 region has the DNA TGTGCCAGCAGCCTCGGGAAGGGAGAAAAAGAAAAACTGTTTTTT. The encoded protein is CASSLGKGEKEKLFF.

In this sample, this clone is large (0.1 to 1%). The V gene is TRBV7-8, the J gene TRBJ2-1; D unresolved. CDR1 is SGHVS and CDR2 is FQNEAQ in the germline V gene. V was trimmed by 3 bases and J by 0 bases, leaving 9 bases between them. The CDR3 extends over 15 amino acids. CDR3 DNA sequence: TGTGCCAGCAGCTTCACTATGAGCTCCTACAATGAGCAGTTCTTC. It translates to CASSFTMSSYNEQFF.

The CDR3 protein is CASSLVRGSNEKLFF. CDR3 DNA: TGTGCCAGCAGCTTAGTGAGGGGCTCGAATGAAAAACTGTTTTTT. The chain has TRBV11-2 and TRBJ1-4; D perhaps matches TRBD1 (5 bases). Germline V gene lookup returns CDR1 SGHAT and CDR2 FQNNGV. V dropped 1 base and J dropped 5 bases, with 11 bases sitting between them. The CDR3 contains 15 residues.

CDR3 loop: CAIRAGSSYEQYF. As DNA, the CDR3 is TGTGCCATCAGGGCGGGATCCTCCTACGAGCAGTACTTC. The chain combines TRBV10-3 with TRBJ2-7, with a possible D match to TRBD2 (6 bases). Germline lookup yields CDR1 ENHRY and CDR2 SYGVKD. The CDR3 loop spans 13 amino acids. The germline V and J ends were trimmed by 6 bases and 0 bases, with 9 bases remaining between them.

This sequence joins TRBV4-3 and TRBJ2-3; 11 nucleotides line up with TRBD2. V dropped 0 bases and J dropped 4; count of bases not matched to a gene: 6. The germline V gene has CDR1 LGHNA and CDR2 YSLEER. The CDR3 extends over 17 amino acids. Here the CDR3 reads CASSQELLAGAPDTQYF. The CDR3, as DNA: TGCGCCAGCAGCCAAGAGTTACTAGCGGGAGCACCAGATACGCAGTATTTT.

The chain has TRBV2 and TRBJ2-2; TRBD1 matches at 9 bases. Germline V gene sequence: CDR1 SNHLY, CDR2 FYNNEI. CDR3 length: 17 residues. The V gene end was trimmed by 4 bases and the J gene end by 3 bases; junction bases not matched to a gene: 9. The CDR3 sequence: CASSGITGGFDTGELFF. CDR3 sequence (DNA): TGTGCCAGCAGTGGAATTACAGGGGGCTTTGACACCGGGGAGCTGTTTTTT.

The genes are TRBV10-3 and TRBJ2-2, with 9 bases matching TRBD2. This CDR3 is 16 amino acids long. V dropped 1 base and J dropped 1; count of bases not matched to a gene: 1. Per germline, CDR1 ENHRY and CDR2 SYGVKD. CDR3 DNA sequence: TGTGCCATCAGTGAGTTACTAGCGGGGAACACCGGGGAGCTGTTTTTT. The encoded protein is CAISELLAGNTGELFF.

The J gene is TRBJ2-7, the V gene TRBV9; D gene unclear. The V gene's germline CDR1 is SGDLS and CDR2 YYNGEE. The CDR3 consists of 13 residues. V was pared by 5 bases and J by 2 bases, with 11 bases between. The CDR3 protein is CASSDDLTYEQYF. The CDR3, as DNA: TGTGCCAGCAGTGACGACTTAACCTACGAGCAGTACTTC.

The rearrangement joins TRBV5-6 to TRBJ1-5, with D hard to call. Germline V CDR1 and CDR2: SGHDT, YYEEEE. Trimming cost V 1 base and J 11 bases, with 13 bases left between them. The CDR3 covers 13 residues. The chain's CDR3 is CASSLFQITAQHF. CDR3 coding DNA: TGTGCCAGCAGCTTGTTTCAGATCACGGCCCAGCATTTT.

The chain uses TRBV29-1 and TRBJ2-1, with D perhaps given as TRBD1 or TRBD2 (5 bases each). Germline V CDR1 and CDR2: SQVTM, ANQGSEA. V lost 4 bases to trimming and J lost 14 bases, with 12 bases between them. CDR3 size: 10 residues. CDR3 residues: CSVVGASKFF. The CDR3 coding sequence is TGCAGCGTTGTCGGGGCTAGCAAGTTCTTC.

The V gene is TRBV5-1, the J gene TRBJ1-2, with D possibly TRBD1 on 5 matching bases. CDR3 length: 15 amino acids. Trimming removed 0 bases at V and 4 bases at J, with 13 bases between. The germline gives CDR1 SGHRS, CDR2 YFSETQ. CDR3 in amino acids: CASSLGWGGGYGYTF. CDR3 nucleotide sequence: TGCGCCAGCAGCTTGGGTTGGGGCGGCGGCTATGGCTACACCTTC.

CDR3 nucleotides: TGTGCCAGCAGGAGCCTTCAGGGGAATCAGCCCCAGCATTTT. It encodes CASRSLQGNQPQHF. The chain links TRBV28 to TRBJ1-5, with D perhaps matching TRBD1 (6 bases). There are 14 residues in the CDR3. The V and J ends lost 6 bases and 4 bases respectively, with 13 bases between them. The germline V gene has CDR1 MDHEN and CDR2 SYDVKM.

This sequence joins TRBV28 and TRBJ2-7; TRBD2 agrees at 7 bases. V was pared by 7 bases and J by 0 bases, with 9 bases of the junction left unmatched. The CDR3 is 15 amino acids. Germline CDR1 is MDHEN and CDR2 is SYDVKM. The DNA for the CDR3 is TGTGCCAGCAACCCGTCCGGGACTAACTCCTACGAGCAGTACTTC. Translated, it gives CASNPSGTNSYEQYF.